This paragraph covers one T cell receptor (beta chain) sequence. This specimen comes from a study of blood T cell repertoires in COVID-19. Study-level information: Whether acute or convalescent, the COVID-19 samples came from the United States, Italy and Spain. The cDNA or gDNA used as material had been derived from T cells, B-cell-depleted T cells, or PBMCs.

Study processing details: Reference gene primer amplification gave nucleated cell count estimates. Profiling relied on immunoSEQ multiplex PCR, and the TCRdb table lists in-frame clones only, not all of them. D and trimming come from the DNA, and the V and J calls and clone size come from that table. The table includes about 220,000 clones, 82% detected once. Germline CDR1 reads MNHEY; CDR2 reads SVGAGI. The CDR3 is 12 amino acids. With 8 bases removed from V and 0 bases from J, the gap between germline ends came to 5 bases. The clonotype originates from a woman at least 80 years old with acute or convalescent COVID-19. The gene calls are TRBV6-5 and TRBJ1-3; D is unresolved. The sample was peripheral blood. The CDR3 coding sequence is TGTGCCAGCTCGGGCTCTGGAAACACCATATATTTT. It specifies CASSGSGNTIYF.